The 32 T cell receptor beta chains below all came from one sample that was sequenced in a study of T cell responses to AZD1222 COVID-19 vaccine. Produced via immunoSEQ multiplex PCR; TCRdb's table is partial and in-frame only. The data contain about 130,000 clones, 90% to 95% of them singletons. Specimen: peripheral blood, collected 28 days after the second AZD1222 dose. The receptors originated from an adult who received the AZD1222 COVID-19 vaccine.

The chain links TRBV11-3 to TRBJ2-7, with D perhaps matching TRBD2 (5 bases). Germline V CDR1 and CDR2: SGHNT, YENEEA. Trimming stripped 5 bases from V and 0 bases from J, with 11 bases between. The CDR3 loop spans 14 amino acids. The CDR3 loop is CASSQSGGSYEQYF. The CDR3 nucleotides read TGTGCCAGCAGCCAGAGCGGAGGCTCCTACGAGCAGTACTTC. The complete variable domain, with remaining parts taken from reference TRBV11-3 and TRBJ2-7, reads EAGVVQSPRYKIIEKKQPVAFWCNPISGHNTLYWYLQNLGQGPELLIRYENEEAVDDSQLPKDRFSAERLKGVDSTLKIQPAELGDSAVYLCASSQSGGSYEQYFGPGTRLTVT.

The DNA of the CDR3 is TGTGCCAGCAGCGACAGAGGCTCTGGGGCCAACGTCCTGACTTTC. Its protein product is CASSDRGSGANVLTF. The chain recombines TRBV6-2 or TRBV6-3 with TRBJ2-6; TRBD1 might be the D (5 bases). The CDR3 extends over 15 amino acids. CDR1 and CDR2 from the germline V gene are MNHEY and SVGEGT. Trimming stripped 6 bases from V and 0 bases from J, with 9 bases between.

DNA of the CDR3: TGTGCCAGCAGAGTGTTGGGACAGGGGAATTCACCCCTCCACTTT. The encoded protein is CASRVLGQGNSPLHF. The chain couples TRBV11-2 to TRBJ1-6; TRBD1 agrees at 10 bases. This CDR3 contains 15 residues. The germline gives CDR1 SGHAT, CDR2 FQNNGV. J gave up 7 bases and V 6 bases, and 6 bases lay outside the gene matches.

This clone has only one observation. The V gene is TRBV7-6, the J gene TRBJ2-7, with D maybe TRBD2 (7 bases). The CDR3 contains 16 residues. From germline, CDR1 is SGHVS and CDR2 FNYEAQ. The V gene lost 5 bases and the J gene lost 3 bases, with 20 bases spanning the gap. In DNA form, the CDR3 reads TGTGCCAGCAGCAGCTCGGTTGGCGGGGGCTACTACGAGCAGTACTTC. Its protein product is CASSSSVGGGYYEQYF.

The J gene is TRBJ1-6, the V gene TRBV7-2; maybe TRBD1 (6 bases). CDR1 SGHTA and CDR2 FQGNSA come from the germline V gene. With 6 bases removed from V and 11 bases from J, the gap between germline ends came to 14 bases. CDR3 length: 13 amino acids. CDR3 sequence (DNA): TGTGCCAGCAGAGGGGGATTCGTGGCACCCCTCCACTTT. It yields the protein CASRGGFVAPLHF.

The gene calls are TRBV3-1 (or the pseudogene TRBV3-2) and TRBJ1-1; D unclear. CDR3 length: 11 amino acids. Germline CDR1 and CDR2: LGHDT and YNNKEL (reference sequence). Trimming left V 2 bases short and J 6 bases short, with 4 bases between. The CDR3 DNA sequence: TGTGCCAGCAGCCAAACGTCTGAAGCTTTCTTT. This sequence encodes CASSQTSEAFF.

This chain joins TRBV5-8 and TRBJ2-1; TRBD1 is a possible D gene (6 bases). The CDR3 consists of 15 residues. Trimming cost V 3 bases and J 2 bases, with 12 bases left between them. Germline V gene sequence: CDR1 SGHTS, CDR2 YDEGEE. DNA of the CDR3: TGTGCCAGCAGCTCGACCGGGACAACCTACAATGAGCAGTTCTTC. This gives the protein CASSSTGTTYNEQFF.

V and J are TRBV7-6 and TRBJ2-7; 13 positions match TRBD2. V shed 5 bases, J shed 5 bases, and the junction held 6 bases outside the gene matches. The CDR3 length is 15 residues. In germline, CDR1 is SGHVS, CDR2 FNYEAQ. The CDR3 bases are TGTGCCAGCAGCCGGACTAGCGGGGGAAGCAACGAGCAGTACTTC. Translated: CASSRTSGGSNEQYF.

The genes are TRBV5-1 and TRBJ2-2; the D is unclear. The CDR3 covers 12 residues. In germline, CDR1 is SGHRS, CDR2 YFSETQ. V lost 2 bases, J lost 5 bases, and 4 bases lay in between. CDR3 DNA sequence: TGCGCCAGCAGCTTTATGACCGGGGAGCTGTTTTTT. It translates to CASSFMTGELFF.

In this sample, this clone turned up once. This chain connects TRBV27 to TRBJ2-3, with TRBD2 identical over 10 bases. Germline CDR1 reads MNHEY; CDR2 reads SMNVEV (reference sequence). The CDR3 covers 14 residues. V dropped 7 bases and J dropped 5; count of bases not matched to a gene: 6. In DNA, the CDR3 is TGTGCCAGCACTCGGCTAGCGGGGGTAGATACGCAGTATTTT. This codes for CASTRLAGVDTQYF.

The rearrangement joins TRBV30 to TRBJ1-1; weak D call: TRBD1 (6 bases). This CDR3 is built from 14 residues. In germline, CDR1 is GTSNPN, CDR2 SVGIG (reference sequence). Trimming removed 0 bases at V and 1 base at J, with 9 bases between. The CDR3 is CAWSVLGGNTEAFF. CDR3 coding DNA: TGTGCCTGGAGTGTTTTAGGGGGGAACACTGAAGCTTTCTTT.

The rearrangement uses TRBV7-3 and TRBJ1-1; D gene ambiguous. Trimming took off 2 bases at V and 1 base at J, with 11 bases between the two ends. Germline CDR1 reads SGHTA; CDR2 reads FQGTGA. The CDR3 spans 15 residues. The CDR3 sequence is CASSLGSRRNTEAFF. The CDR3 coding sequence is TGTGCCAGCAGCTTAGGATCCAGGAGGAACACTGAAGCTTTCTTT. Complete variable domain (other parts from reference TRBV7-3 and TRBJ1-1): GAGVSQTPSNKVTEKGKYVELRCDPISGHTALYWYRQSLGQGPEFLIYFQGTGAADDSGLPNDRFFAVRPEGSVSTLKIQRTERGDSAVYLCASSLGSRRNTEAFFGQGTRLTVV.

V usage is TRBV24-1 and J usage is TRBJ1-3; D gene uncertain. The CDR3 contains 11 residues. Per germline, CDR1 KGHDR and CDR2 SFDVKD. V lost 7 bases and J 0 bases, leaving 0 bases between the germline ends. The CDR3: CATSSGNTIYF. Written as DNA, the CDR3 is TGTGCCACCAGCTCTGGAAACACCATATATTTT.

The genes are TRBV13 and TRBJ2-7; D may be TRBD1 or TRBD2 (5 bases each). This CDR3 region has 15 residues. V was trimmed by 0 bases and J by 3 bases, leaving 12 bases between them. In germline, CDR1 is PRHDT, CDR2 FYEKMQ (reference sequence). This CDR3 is CASSLGGDLIYEQYF. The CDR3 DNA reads TGTGCCAGCAGCTTAGGGGGGGATCTGATCTACGAGCAGTACTTC.

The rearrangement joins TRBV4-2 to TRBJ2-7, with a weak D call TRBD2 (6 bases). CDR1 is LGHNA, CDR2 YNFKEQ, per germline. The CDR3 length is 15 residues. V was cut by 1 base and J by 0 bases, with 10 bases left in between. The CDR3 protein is CASSQGLTSSYEQYF. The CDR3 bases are TGTGCCAGCAGCCAAGGTTTGACTAGCTCCTACGAGCAGTACTTC.

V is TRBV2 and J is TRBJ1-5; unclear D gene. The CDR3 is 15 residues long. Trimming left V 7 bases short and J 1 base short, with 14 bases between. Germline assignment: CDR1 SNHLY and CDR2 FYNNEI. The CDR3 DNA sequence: TGTGCCAGCATTGACACTCCCGGGAGCAATCAGCCCCAGCATTTT. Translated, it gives CASIDTPGSNQPQHF.

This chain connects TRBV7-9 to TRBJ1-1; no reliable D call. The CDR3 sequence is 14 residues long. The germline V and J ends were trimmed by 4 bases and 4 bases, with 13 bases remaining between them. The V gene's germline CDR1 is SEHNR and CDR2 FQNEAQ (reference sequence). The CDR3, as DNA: TGTGCCAGCAGCTCGGTCCTCTCGGGCACTGAAGCTTTCTTT. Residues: CASSSVLSGTEAFF.

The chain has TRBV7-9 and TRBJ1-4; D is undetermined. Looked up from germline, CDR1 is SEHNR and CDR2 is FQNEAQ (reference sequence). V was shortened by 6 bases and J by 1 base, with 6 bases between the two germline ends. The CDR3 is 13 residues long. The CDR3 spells CASRGGTNEKLFF. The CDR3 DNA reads TGTGCCAGCAGAGGAGGAACTAATGAAAAACTGTTTTTT.

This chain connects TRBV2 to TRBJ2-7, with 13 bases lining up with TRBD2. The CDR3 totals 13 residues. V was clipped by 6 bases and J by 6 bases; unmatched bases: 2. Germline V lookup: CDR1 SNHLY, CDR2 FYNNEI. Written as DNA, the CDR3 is TGTGCCAGCAGACTAGCGGGGGGGCCCGAGCAGTACTTC. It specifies CASRLAGGPEQYF.

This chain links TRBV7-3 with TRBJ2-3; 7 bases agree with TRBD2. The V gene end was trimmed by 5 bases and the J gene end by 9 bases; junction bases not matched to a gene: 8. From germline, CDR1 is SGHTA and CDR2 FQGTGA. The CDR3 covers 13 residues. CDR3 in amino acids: CASSLLSGDTQYF. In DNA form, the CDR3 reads TGTGCCAGCAGCCTCTTAAGCGGGGACACGCAGTATTTT.

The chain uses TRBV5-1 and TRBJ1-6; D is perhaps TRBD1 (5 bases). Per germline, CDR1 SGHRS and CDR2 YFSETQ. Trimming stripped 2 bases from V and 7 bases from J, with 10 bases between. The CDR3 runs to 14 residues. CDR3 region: CASSLGVRNSPLHF. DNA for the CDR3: TGCGCCAGCAGCTTAGGGGTCAGGAATTCACCCCTCCACTTT. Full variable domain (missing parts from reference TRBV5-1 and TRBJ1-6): KAGVTQTPRYLIKTRGQQVTLSCSPISGHRSVSWYQQTPGQGLQFLFEYFSETQRNKGNFPGRFSGRQFSNSRSEMNVSTLELGDSALYLCASSLGVRNSPLHFGNGTRLTVT.

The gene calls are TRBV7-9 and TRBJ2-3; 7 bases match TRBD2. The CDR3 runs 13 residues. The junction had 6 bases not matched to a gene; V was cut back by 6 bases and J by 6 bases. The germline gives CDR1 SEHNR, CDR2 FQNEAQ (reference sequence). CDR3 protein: CASRGGVGDTQYF. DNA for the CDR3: TGTGCCAGCAGGGGAGGGGTGGGGGATACGCAGTATTTT.

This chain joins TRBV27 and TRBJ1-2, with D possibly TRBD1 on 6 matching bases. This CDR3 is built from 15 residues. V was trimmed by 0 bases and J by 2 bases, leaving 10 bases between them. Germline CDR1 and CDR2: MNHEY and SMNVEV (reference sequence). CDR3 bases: TGTGCCAGCAGTTTATCAGGGGGGGGCAACTATGGCTACACCTTC. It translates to CASSLSGGGNYGYTF.

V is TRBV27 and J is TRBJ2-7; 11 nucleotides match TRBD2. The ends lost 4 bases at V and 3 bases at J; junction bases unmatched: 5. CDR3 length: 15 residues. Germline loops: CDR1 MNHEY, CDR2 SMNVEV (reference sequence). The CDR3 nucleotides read TGTGCCAGCAGTTCCGGGACTAGCGGTTTCTACGAGCAGTACTTC. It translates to CASSSGTSGFYEQYF.

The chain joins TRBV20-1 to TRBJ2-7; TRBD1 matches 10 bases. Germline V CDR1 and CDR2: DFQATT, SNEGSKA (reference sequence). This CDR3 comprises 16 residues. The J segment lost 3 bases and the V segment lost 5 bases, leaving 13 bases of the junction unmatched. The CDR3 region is CSARGGGQGDNYEQYF. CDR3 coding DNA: TGCAGTGCTCGTGGAGGAGGACAGGGGGATAACTACGAGCAGTACTTC.

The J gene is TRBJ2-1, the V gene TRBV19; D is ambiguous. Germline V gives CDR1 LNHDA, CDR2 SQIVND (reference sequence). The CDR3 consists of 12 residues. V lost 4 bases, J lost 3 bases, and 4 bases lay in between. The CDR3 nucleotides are TGTGCCAGTAGTAGGAACTACAATGAGCAGTTCTTC. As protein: CASSRNYNEQFF.

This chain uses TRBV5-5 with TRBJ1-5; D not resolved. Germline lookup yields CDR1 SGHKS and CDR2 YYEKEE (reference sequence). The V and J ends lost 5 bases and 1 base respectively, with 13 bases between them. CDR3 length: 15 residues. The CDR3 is CASRPTPGSNQPQHF. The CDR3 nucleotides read TGTGCCAGCAGGCCCACGCCAGGAAGCAATCAGCCCCAGCATTTT.

The CDR3 region has the DNA TGTGCCAGCAGTTATACGATCCAGGGGACTGAAGCTTTCTTT. It is translated as CASSYTIQGTEAFF. The chain uses TRBV11-2 and TRBJ1-1, with D possibly being TRBD1 (6 bases). Germline CDR1 and CDR2: SGHAT and FQNNGV. CDR3 length: 14 residues. V was clipped by 6 bases and J by 5 bases, with 16 bases between them.

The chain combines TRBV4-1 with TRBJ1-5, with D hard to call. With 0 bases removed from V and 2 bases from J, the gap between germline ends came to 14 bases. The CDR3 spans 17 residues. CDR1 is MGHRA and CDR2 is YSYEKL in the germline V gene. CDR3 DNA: TGCGCCAGCAGCCAAGATTTGGGAGCGGTTCGCAATCAGCCCCAGCATTTT. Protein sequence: CASSQDLGAVRNQPQHF.

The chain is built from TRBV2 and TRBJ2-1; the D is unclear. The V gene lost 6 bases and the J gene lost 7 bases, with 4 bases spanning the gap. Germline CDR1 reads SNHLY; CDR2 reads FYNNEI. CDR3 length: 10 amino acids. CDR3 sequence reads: CASSGNEQFF. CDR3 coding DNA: TGTGCCAGCAGCGGTAATGAGCAGTTCTTC.

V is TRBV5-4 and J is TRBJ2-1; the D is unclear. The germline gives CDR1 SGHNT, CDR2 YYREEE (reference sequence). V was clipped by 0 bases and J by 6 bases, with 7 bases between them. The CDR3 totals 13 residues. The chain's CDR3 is CASSLVMVNEQFF. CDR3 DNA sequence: TGTGCCAGCAGCTTGGTTATGGTCAATGAGCAGTTCTTC.

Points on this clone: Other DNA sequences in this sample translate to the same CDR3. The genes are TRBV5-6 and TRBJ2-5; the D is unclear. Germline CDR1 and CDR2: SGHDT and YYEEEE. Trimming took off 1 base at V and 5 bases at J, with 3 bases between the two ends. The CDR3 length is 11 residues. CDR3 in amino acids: CASSLSETQYF. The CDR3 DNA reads TGTGCCAGCAGCTTGTCGGAGACCCAGTACTTC.